The rows below give T cell receptor beta chains drawn from one sample of a study of T cell responses to AZD1222 COVID-19 vaccine. The assay was immunoSEQ multiplex PCR, and TCRdb's table has in-frame clones only and misses some. This table has 120,000 to 150,000 clones, 75% to 95% appearing once. The sequenced sample was peripheral blood, obtained on day 0 of AZD1222 vaccination. The receptors come from an adult in good health. Both conserved end residues are trimmed from each CDR3. Size values are once, few and many counts, or a class for expanded clones, and some rows have none.

clone size	V gene	CDR3 protein
-	TRBV19	ASSLSLYGNGYT
-	TRBV30	AWSLAGGIYNEQF
-	TRBV5-1	ASSLGGQQIGEKLF
-	TRBV19	ASSIAVSGTLNTEAF
once	TRBV11-2	ASSLQDGALYEQY
once	TRBV11-3	ASSRRQGDTGELF
-	TRBV5-1	ASRRGGQPGDTQY
few	TRBV6-1	ASSEGGAGAGNTIY
-	TRBV7-2	ASSLDPFMTQH
-	TRBV27	ATHGQGTFTEAF
-	TRBV19	ASSRGQGVPSNEQF
-	TRBV11-2	ASTSEQGGKYEQY
-	TRBV6-6	AGSPSWTGAGANVLT
-	TRBV10-1	ASRARGTGRASNYGYT
-	TRBV19	ASSISTTNEKLF
-	TRBV19	ASSIGAGKNTGELF
-	TRBV7-2	ASSLGAGGGDTQY
-	TRBV7-8	ASSLGQGDYGYT
once	TRBV6-5	ASTETGQETQY
-	TRBV7-8	ASSLATYRLGGQGHYEQY
-	TRBV14	ASSPTGKNTEAF
-	TRBV10-3	AIQPGTSGGTNTQY
-	TRBV11-2	ASSPGTSGIYEQY
-	TRBV18	ASSPRDDEQF
-	TRBV27	ASSSPPLAGIYNEQF
-	TRBV2	ASSMGPLQETQY
-	TRBV23-1	ASSQWRGPNEKLF
-	TRBV11-2	ASSPDRGWGEKLF
once	TRBV7-9	ASSLEDRGTHNEQF
-	TRBV6-5	ASSLQGKETQY
once	TRBV24-1	ATSDSSRGGYEQY
-	TRBV7-2	ASSSRTSNSGNTIY
-	TRBV29-1	SVSTNRAYTGELF
-	TRBV30	AWRTGLAGVREQY
-	TRBV19	ASSMGSGGATETQY
-	TRBV19	ASSLRHYSNQPQH
-	TRBV27	ASSFGIYSNQPQH
-	TRBV28	ASSPLGDRGADTQY
-	TRBV19	ASSISAGAADTQY
-	TRBV7-9	ASSFGETQY
few	TRBV11-3	ASSLGGGRGETQY
-	TRBV7-8	ASSFGPSVRGQY
-	TRBV7-2	ASSLVGRSSYNEQF
-	TRBV6-5	ACLWLTGRTGYT
-	TRBV5-4	ASSLVSSGGEQF
-	TRBV19	ASSIAREETQY
-	TRBV11-2	ASSFKSGYGYT
once	TRBV9	ASSVEMNTEAF
-	TRBV6-2/TRBV6-3	AGSKPPHLRDTDHEAF
-	TRBV9	ASSGGEAF
-	TRBV30	AWTPTRGWGTEAF
-	TRBV7-6	ASTSPGLAGGELF
few	TRBV6-2/TRBV6-3	ASSYPSGPQH
-	TRBV25-1	ASSGELVQETQY
-	TRBV28	ASSFPPGRDYGYT
-	TRBV5-4	ASSLSGQYGYT
-	TRBV4-1	ASSQARGLTGNTIY